This TCR beta chain is from a study of spatial heterogeneity in lung cancer (dated by TCRdb to between 2018 and 2021). Regarding the study in general: Beta-chain transcripts were consistently detected in greater numbers than alpha-chain transcripts, which likely reflected higher beta-chain transcript abundance. In the raw uncorrected reads, each unique combination of TCR and UMI appeared more than ten times on average. In non-small cell lung cancer, the study quantitatively compared TCR alpha and beta repertoires across several tumor regions, matched nontumor lung, and blood. Nonsynonymous mutation counts, determined by whole-exome sequencing of tumor tissue, were related to features of the TCR repertoire. Both alpha and beta chains were TCR-sequenced in samples taken at surgery, namely 220 tumor regions, approximately 66 matched nontumor lung samples and about 52 PBMC samples.

Here is what the overall study found, with its caveats: Ubiquitous expanded tumor TCRs were found in blood more often at tumor resection than at routine follow-up. Confirming at a functional level the hypothesis that regional TCRs recognize regional mutations was considered to require additional single-cell paired TCR alpha and beta sequencing.

V and J are truncated by 3 bases and 4 bases respectively, leaving an intervening sequence of 6 bases. Based on the germline V gene, the CDR1 and CDR2 sequences are SGHTA and FQGNSA. Inclusive of the bounding cysteine and phenylalanine, the CDR3 is 13 residues long. Here the CDR3 DNA is all that survives: 39 bases in frame from base 1. This clonotype has at least ten counts. Its binding antigen is unknown. No qualities accompany the bases; no much larger clone lies one base away. Library creation used 5' RACE. The run used a NextSeq 500. To allow correction of PCR and sequencing errors, the TCR library protocol tagged every TCR cDNA molecule with a unique molecular identifier. As for the original processing: TCR identification, UMI-based error correction and CDR3 extraction were performed with Decombinator tools. TCRs above a frequency of 2 per 1,000, corresponding to the top 1% of the tumor frequency distribution, were defined as expanded. Renyi diversity was calculated using the R vegan package after each repertoire was subsampled 100 times to 5,000 TCRs. CDR3 similarity networks were constructed using string-kernel similarity of amino acid triplets, with links drawn between CDR3s whose pairwise similarity was above 0.82. The public sequencing data were trimmed at Q25 with fastp and processed into clonotypes with MiXCR by TCRdb, which kept only in-frame beta chains. Each entry merges the rows of one CDR3 protein and shows their most common DNA and genes. The V and J calls were not made by the authors but by TCRdb's processing. The sample contains about 90,000 distinct CDR3 sequences, under 9% of them found a single time. The ten largest clones take up about 7.1% of the sample.

The time point label corresponds to: sample taken at primary tumor resection. Whole RNA extracted from tumor and nontumor lung tissue, or from cryopreserved PBMC samples, was used for TCR sequencing without cell sorting. The donors were some 76 patients from the lung TRACERx cohort who had early-stage, untreated non-small cell lung cancer. Patients were selected for TCR sequencing only if sufficient RNA was available from at least two tumor regions. The sequencing here drew on PBMCs, taken at surgery. The chain links TRBV7-2 with TRBJ2-2; the D gene lacks a confident call. The receptor's source is a male donor with early-stage non-small cell lung cancer. The DNA sequence is as follows: TGTGCCAGCAGCTTCACCCGCACCGGGGAGCTGTTTTTT. Its translation is CASSFTRTGELFF.